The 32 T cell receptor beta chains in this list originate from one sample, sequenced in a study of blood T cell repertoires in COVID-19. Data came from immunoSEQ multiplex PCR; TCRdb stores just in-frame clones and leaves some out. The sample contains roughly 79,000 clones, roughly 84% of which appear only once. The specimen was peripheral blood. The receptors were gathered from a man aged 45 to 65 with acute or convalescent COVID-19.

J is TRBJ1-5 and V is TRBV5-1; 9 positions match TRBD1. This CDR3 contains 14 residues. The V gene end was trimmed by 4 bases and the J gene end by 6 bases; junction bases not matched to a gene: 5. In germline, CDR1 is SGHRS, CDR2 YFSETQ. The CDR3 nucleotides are TGCGCCAGCAGCCAGGGACAGGGAAGTCAGCCCCAGCATTTT. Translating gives CASSQGQGSQPQHF. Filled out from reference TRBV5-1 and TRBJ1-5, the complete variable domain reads KAGVTQTPRYLIKTRGQQVTLSCSPISGHRSVSWYQQTPGQGLQFLFEYFSETQRNKGNFPGRFSGRQFSNSRSEMNVSTLELGDSALYLCASSQGQGSQPQHFGDGTRLSIL.

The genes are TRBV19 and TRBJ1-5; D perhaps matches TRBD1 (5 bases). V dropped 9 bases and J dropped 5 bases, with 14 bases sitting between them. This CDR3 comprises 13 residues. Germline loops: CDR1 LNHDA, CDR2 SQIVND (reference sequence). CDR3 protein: CASTDRGDQPQHF. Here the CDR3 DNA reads TGTGCCAGCACTGACAGAGGTGATCAGCCCCAGCATTTT. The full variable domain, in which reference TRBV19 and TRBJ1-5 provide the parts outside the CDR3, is DGGITQSPKYLFRKEGQNVTLSCEQNLNHDAMYWYRQDPGQGLRLIYYSQIVNDFQKGDIAEGYSVSREKKESFPLTVTSAQKNPTAFYLCASTDRGDQPQHFGDGTRLSIL.

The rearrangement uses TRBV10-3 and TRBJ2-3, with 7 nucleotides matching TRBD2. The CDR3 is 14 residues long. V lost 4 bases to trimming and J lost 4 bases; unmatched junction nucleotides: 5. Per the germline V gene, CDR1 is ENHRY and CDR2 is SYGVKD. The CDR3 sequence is CAISAQRGPDTQYF. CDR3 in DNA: TGTGCCATCAGTGCCCAGCGGGGCCCAGATACGCAGTATTTT.

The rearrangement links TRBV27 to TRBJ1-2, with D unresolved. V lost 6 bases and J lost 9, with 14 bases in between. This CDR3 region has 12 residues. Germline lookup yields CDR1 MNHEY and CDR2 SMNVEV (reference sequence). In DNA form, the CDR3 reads TGTGCCAGCAGGTCGGACTCGACTCGCTACACCTTC. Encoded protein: CASRSDSTRYTF.

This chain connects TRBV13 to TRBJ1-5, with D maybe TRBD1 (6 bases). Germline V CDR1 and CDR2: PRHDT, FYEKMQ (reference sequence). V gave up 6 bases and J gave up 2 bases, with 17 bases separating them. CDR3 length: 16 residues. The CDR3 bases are TGTGCCAGCAGTAGGGGGGGAGGCCTTGGCAATCAGCCCCAGCATTTT. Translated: CASSRGGGLGNQPQHF.

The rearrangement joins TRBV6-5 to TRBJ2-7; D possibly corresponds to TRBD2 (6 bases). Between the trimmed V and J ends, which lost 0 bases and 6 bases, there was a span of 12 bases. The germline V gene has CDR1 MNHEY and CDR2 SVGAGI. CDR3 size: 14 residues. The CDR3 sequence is CASSYSTGESEQYF. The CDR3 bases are TGTGCCAGCAGTTACTCGACGGGAGAATCCGAGCAGTACTTC.

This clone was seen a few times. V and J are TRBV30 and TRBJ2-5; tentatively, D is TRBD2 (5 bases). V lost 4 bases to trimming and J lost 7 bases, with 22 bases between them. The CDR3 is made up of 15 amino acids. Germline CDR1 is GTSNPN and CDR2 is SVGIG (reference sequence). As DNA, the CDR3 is TGTGCCTGGACGTCCAGCGGCGCGTGGGATGGGACCCAGTACTTC. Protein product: CAWTSSGAWDGTQYF.

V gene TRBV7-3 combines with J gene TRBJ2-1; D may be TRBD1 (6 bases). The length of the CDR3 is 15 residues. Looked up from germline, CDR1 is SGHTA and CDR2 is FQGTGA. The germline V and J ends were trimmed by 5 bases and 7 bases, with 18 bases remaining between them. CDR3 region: CASSLRDGTGNEQFF. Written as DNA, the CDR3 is TGTGCCAGCAGCCTCCGGGACGGAACAGGGAATGAGCAGTTCTTC.

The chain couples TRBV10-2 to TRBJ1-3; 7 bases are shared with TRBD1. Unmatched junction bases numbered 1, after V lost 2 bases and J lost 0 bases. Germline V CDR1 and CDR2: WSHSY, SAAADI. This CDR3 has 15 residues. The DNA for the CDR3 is TGCGCCAGCAGTGAGGCAGGGGGCTCTGGAAACACCATATATTTT. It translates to CASSEAGGSGNTIYF.

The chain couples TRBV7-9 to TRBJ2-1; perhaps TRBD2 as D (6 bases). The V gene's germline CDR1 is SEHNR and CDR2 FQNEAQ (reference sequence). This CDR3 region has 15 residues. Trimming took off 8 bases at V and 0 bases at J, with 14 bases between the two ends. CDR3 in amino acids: CASPKGGSSYNEQFF. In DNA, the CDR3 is TGTGCCAGCCCTAAAGGAGGGAGCTCCTACAATGAGCAGTTCTTC.

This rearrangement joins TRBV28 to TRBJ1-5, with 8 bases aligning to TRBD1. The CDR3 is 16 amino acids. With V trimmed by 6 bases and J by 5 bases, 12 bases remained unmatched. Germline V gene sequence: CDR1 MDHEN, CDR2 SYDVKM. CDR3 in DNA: TGTGCCAGCAGCTCTCAAACCGGGACAGGTTATCAGCCCCAGCATTTT. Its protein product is CASSSQTGTGYQPQHF. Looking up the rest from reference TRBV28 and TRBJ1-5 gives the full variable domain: DVKVTQSSRYLVKRTGEKVFLECVQDMDHENMFWYRQDPGLGLRLIYFSYDVKMKEKGDIPEGYSVSREKKERFSLILESASTNQTSMYLCASSSQTGTGYQPQHFGDGTRLSIL.

In DNA, the CDR3 is TGTGCCAGCAGCCAGGGGACAGGGCTAAGCTCTGGAAACACCATATATTTT. This codes for CASSQGTGLSSGNTIYF. This sequence joins TRBV7-9 and TRBJ1-3, with 9 bases matching TRBD1. The ends lost 5 bases at V and 0 bases at J; junction bases unmatched: 8. The CDR3 is 17 residues long. Germline V gives CDR1 SEHNR, CDR2 FQNEAQ (reference sequence).

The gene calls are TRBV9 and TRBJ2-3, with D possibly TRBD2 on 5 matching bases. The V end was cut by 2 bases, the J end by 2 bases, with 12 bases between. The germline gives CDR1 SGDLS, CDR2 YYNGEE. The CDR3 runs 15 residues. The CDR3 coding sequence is TGTGCCAGCAGCGTCACTAGGTTCCCCACAGATACGCAGTATTTT. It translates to CASSVTRFPTDTQYF.

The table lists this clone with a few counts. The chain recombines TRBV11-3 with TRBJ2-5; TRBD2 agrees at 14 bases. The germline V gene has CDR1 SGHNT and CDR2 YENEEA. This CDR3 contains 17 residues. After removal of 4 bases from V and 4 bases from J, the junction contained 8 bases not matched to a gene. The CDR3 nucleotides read TGTGCCAGCAGCTCGAGACTAGCGGGAGGGCCTAGAGAGACCCAGTACTTC. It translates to CASSSRLAGGPRETQYF.

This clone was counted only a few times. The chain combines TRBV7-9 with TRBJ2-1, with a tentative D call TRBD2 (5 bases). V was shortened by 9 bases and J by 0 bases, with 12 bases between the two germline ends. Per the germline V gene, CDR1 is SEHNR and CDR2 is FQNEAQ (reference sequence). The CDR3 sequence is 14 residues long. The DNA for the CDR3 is TGTGCCAGTAATAGCGCGAGCTCCTACAATGAGCAGTTCTTC. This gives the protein CASNSASSYNEQFF.

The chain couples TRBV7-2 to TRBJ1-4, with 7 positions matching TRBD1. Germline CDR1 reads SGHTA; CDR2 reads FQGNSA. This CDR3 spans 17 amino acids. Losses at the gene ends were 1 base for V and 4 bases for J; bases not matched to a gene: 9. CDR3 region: CASSLEETGFINEKLFF. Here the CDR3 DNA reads TGTGCCAGCAGCTTAGAGGAGACAGGGTTTATTAATGAAAAACTGTTTTTT.

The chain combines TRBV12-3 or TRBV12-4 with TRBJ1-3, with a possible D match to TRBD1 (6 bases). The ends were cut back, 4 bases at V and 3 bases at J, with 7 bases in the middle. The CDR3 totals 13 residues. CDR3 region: CASSSGVGNTIYF. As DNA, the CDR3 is TGTGCCAGCAGTTCAGGGGTTGGAAACACCATATATTTT.

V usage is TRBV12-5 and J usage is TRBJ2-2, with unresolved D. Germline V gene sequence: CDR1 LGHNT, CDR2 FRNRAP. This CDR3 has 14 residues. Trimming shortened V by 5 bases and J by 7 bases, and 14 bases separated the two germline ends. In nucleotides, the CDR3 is TGTGCTAGTGGTCCCAATGTTGCGAACGGGGAGCTGTTTTTT. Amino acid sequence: CASGPNVANGELFF.

CDR3 in DNA: TGCGCCAGCAGCCCGCCCCGGGCCGGGGAGCTGTTTTTT. Translation: CASSPPRAGELFF. The gene calls are TRBV4-1 and TRBJ2-2; D gene uncertain. Trimming shortened V by 4 bases and J by 6 bases, and 9 bases separated the two germline ends. The CDR3 extends over 13 amino acids. CDR1 is MGHRA, CDR2 YSYEKL, per germline.

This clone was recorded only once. The CDR3 coding sequence is TGTGCCACCAGTGATCAATATACCCGTCAGGGGGGCACCGATGGCTACACCTTC. This gives the protein CATSDQYTRQGGTDGYTF. The V gene is TRBV24-1, the J gene TRBJ1-2; 7 nucleotides agree with TRBD1. V shed 3 bases and J 6 bases; nucleotides not matched to a gene: 18. This CDR3 is 18 amino acids long. The germline CDR1 and CDR2 sequences are KGHDR and SFDVKD.

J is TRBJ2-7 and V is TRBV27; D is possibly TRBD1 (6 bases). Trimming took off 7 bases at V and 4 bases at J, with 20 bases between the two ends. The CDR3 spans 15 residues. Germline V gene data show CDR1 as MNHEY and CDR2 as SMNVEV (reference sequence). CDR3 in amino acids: CASKLYGQFLYEQYF. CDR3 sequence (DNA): TGTGCCAGCAAACTCTACGGACAGTTTCTTTACGAGCAGTACTTC.

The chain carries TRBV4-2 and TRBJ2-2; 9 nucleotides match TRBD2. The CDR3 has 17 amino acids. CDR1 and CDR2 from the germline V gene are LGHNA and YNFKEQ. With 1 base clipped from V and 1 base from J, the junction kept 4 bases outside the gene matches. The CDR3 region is CASSQAGAGGNTGELFF. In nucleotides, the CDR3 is TGTGCCAGCAGCCAAGCTGGAGCGGGGGGGAACACCGGGGAGCTGTTTTTT.

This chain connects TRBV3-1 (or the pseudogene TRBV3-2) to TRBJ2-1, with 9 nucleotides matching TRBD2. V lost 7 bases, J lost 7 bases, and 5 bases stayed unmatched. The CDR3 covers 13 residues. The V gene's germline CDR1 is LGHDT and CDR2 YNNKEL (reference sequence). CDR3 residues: CASISSGANEQFF. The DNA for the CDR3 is TGTGCCAGCATATCTAGCGGGGCGAATGAGCAGTTCTTC.

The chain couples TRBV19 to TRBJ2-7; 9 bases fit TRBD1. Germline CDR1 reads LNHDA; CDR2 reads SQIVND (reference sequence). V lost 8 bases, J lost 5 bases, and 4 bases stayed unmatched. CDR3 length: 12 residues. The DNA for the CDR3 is TGTGCCAGTTTACAGGGGGCCCACGAGCAGTACTTC. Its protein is CASLQGAHEQYF.

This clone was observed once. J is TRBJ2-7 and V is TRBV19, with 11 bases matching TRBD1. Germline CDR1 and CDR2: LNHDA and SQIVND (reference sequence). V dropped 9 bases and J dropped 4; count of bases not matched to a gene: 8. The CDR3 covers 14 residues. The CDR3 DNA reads TGTGCCAGCCGGGGGACAGGGGGTCGGTACGAGCAGTACTTC. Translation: CASRGTGGRYEQYF.

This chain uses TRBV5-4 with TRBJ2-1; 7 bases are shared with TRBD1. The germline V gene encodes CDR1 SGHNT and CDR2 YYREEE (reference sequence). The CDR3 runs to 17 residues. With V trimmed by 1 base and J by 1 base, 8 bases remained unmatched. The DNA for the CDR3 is TGTGCCAGCAGCTTGTCGCTACAGGGGATATCCTACAATGAGCAGTTCTTC. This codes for CASSLSLQGISYNEQFF.

This CDR3 reads CASSLWGPTSYGYTF. For the CDR3, the DNA is TGCGCCAGCAGCTTGTGGGGCCCTACCTCCTATGGCTACACCTTC. The chain carries TRBV5-1 and TRBJ1-2, with D possibly TRBD1 on 5 matching bases. V was pared by 1 base and J by 4 bases, with 14 bases between. The CDR3 is 15 residues long. Germline V gives CDR1 SGHRS, CDR2 YFSETQ.

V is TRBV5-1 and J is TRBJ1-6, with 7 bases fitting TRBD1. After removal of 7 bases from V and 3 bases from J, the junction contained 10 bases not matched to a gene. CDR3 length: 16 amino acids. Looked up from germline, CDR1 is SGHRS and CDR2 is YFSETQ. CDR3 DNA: TGCGCCAGCTCCGAGGGGGCGCGCGGCTATAATTCACCCCTCCACTTT. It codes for CASSEGARGYNSPLHF.

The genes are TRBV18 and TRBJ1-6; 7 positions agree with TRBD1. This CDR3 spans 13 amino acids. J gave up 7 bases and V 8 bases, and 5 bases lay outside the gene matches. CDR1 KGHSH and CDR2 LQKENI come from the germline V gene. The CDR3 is CASTTGPNSPLHF. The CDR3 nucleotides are TGTGCCAGCACGACAGGGCCCAATTCACCCCTCCACTTT.

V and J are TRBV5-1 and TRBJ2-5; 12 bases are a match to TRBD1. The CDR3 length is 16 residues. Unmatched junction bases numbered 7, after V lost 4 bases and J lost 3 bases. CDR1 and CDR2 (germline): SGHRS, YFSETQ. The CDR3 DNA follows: TGCGCCAGCAGCCTGGGACAGGGGGCACCAAAAGAGACCCAGTACTTC. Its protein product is CASSLGQGAPKETQYF.

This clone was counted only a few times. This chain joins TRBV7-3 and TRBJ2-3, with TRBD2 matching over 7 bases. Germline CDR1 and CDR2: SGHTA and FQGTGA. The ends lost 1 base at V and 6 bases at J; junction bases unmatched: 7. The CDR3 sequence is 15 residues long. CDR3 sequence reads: CASSLMSGGSDTQYF. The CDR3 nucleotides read TGTGCCAGCAGCTTAATGTCCGGGGGGTCGGATACGCAGTATTTT.

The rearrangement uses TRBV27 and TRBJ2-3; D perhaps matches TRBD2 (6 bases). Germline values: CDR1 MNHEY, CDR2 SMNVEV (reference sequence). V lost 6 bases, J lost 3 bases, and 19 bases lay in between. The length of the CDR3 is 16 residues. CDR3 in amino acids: CASSPGLTITTDTQYF. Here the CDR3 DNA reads TGTGCCAGCAGCCCGGGACTCACCATAACGACAGATACGCAGTATTTT.